A selection of T cell receptor beta chains follows, all from one sample in a study of cytomegalovirus exposure and HLA in healthy donors. Sequencing used immunoSEQ multiplex PCR; TCRdb keeps in-frame clones, though not all of them. The sample has some 70,000 clones, approximately 80% seen once. The sequencing input was PBMCs. Source of these receptors: a human donor in good health. Both conserved end residues are part of each CDR3. D genes are given only for firm matches. Size tells how often a clone was seen (once, few, many) or the class of an expanded clone, and some rows leave it out.

D gene	V gene	J gene	clone size	CDR3 protein	CDR3 DNA
.	TRBV6-5	TRBJ2-7	.	CASSPYYEQYF	TGTGCCAGCAGCCCCTACTACGAGCAGTACTTC
TRBD2	TRBV18	TRBJ2-3	.	CASSPGLAGSRTDTQYF	TGTGCCAGCTCACCGGGACTAGCGGGGAGCCGCACAGATACGCAGTATTTT
TRBD2	TRBV7-3	TRBJ2-2	.	CASSWVAGGLNTGELFF	TGTGCCAGCAGCTGGGTAGCGGGGGGCCTGAACACCGGGGAGCTGTTTTTT
.	TRBV5-6	TRBJ1-2	.	CASSQPGGGDFYGYTF	TGTGCCAGCAGCCAACCTGGGGGGGGCGACTTCTATGGCTACACCTTC
TRBD2	TRBV11-3	TRBJ2-5	once	CASSVGSGVETQYF	TGTGCCAGCAGCGTCGGTAGCGGGGTTGAGACCCAGTACTTC
TRBD2	TRBV10-1	TRBJ2-5	.	CASRNRLAGGPWETQYF	TGCGCCAGCAGAAACCGACTAGCGGGGGGGCCATGGGAGACCCAGTACTTC
TRBD1	TRBV29-1	TRBJ1-1	.	CSVAEGAVTEAFF	TGCAGCGTTGCGGAGGGGGCGGTCACTGAAGCTTTCTTT
.	TRBV2	TRBJ2-5	few	CASSVGQLETQYF	TGTGCCAGCAGCGTGGGGCAGCTGGAGACCCAGTACTTC
.	TRBV27	TRBJ2-3	.	CASSLSGPSFTDTQYF	TGTGCCAGCAGTTTATCTGGCCCTTCATTCACAGATACGCAGTATTTT
TRBD2	TRBV2	TRBJ2-5	.	CASRSSGVETQYF	TGTGCCAGCAGATCTAGCGGGGTGGAGACCCAGTACTTC
.	TRBV11-2	TRBJ2-2	.	CASSARQGGRTGELFF	TGTGCCAGCAGCGCCCGACAGGGCGGGAGGACCGGGGAGCTGTTTTTT
.	TRBV5-1	TRBJ2-2	.	CASSSGGVNTGELFF	TGCGCCAGCAGCTCTGGCGGAGTGAACACCGGGGAGCTGTTTTTT
TRBD2	TRBV19	TRBJ2-2	.	CASSLAGNTGELFF	TGTGCCAGTAGTCTAGCGGGGAACACCGGGGAGCTGTTTTTT
.	TRBV7-8	TRBJ2-1	.	CASSLIGGNEQFF	TGTGCCAGCAGCTTAATTGGCGGCAATGAGCAGTTCTTC
.	TRBV7-3	TRBJ1-1	.	CASSRDTVNTEAFF	TGTGCCAGCAGCCGAGATACGGTGAACACTGAAGCTTTCTTT
.	TRBV5-1	TRBJ2-5	once	CASTSNTGNQETQYF	TGCGCCAGCACCTCTAATACAGGGAACCAAGAGACCCAGTACTTC
TRBD2	TRBV6-1	TRBJ2-3	.	CASSEIPGGRVTQYF	TGTGCCAGCAGTGAAATTCCGGGGGGGCGGGTTACGCAGTATTTT
TRBD1	TRBV5-7	TRBJ2-2	once	CASSLRGQGNTGELFF	TGTGCCAGCAGCTTGAGGGGACAGGGGAACACCGGGGAGCTGTTTTTT
.	TRBV2	TRBJ1-2	.	CASSEGRGNYGYTF	TGTGCCAGCAGTGAAGGGCGGGGTAACTATGGCTACACCTTC
.	TRBV10-3	TRBJ2-6	few	CAISGPGAGANVLTF	TGTGCCATCAGTGGCCCGGGGGCTGGGGCCAACGTCCTGACTTTC
TRBD1	TRBV27	TRBJ1-1	.	CASSPYTGVNTEAFF	TGTGCCAGCAGTCCGTACACAGGGGTGAACACTGAAGCTTTCTTT
.	TRBV5-4	TRBJ1-1	once	CASSPRQVGTEAFF	TGTGCCAGCAGCCCCCGACAGGTAGGAACTGAAGCTTTCTTT
TRBD1	TRBV7-2	TRBJ1-2	.	CASSPQQGTGGYTF	TGTGCCAGCAGCCCACAACAGGGGACTGGCGGCTACACCTTC
.	TRBV5-1	TRBJ2-5	.	CASSRGGETQYF	TGCGCCAGCAGCCGCGGCGGGGAGACCCAGTACTTC
TRBD1	TRBV10-1	TRBJ2-7	.	CASSGRTGNEQYF	TGCGCCAGCAGTGGAAGGACAGGGAACGAGCAGTACTTC
TRBD1	TRBV19	TRBJ1-6	.	CASSSQGVDSPLHF	TGTGCCAGTAGTAGCCAGGGGGTTGATTCACCCCTCCACTTT
TRBD2	TRBV6-6	TRBJ2-3	.	CASSYGTSPDTQYF	TGTGCCAGCAGTTACGGGACTAGTCCAGATACGCAGTATTTT
.	TRBV19	TRBJ1-5	few	CASSDDTVNQPQHF	TGTGCCAGTAGCGATGACACCGTCAATCAGCCCCAGCATTTT
TRBD1	TRBV25-1	TRBJ1-1	.	CASSEFRGRVAEAFF	TGTGCCAGCAGTGAATTCAGGGGGCGGGTGGCTGAAGCTTTCTTT
.	TRBV5-8	TRBJ2-1	.	CASSLQGGGDEQFF	TGTGCCAGCAGCTTGCAGGGGGGCGGGGATGAGCAGTTCTTC
TRBD1	TRBV5-1	TRBJ1-1	.	CASNQGEGTEAFF	TGCGCCAGCAACCAGGGGGAAGGCACTGAAGCTTTCTTT
.	TRBV6-5	TRBJ1-2	once	CASSSYGGYGYTF	TGTGCCAGCAGTTCTTACGGTGGCTATGGCTACACCTTC
.	TRBV7-9	TRBJ2-7	once	CASSFGGTEQYF	TGTGCCAGCAGCTTCGGAGGTACCGAGCAGTACTTC
TRBD1	TRBV5-1	TRBJ1-5	once	CASSPGQGSNQPQHF	TGCGCCAGCAGCCCGGGACAGGGAAGCAATCAGCCCCAGCATTTT
.	TRBV7-9	TRBJ2-3	.	CASSPGRDTQYF	TGTGCCAGCAGCCCGGGGAGAGATACGCAGTATTTT
TRBD1	TRBV12-5	TRBJ2-7	.	CASGLVLGQGAEQYF	TGTGCTAGTGGTTTGGTACTGGGACAGGGAGCCGAGCAGTACTTC
TRBD1	TRBV10-1	TRBJ2-5	.	CASSDGQGVKTQYF	TGCGCCAGCAGTGACGGCCAGGGGGTGAAGACCCAGTACTTC
.	TRBV10-3	TRBJ1-5	.	CANRGGAGQPQHF	TGTGCCAATCGGGGGGGCGCAGGGCAGCCCCAGCATTTT
TRBD2	TRBV7-2	TRBJ2-1	.	CASSLSSGGANEQFF	TGTGCCAGCAGCTTGAGTAGCGGGGGGGCCAATGAGCAGTTCTTC
TRBD1	TRBV11-3	TRBJ2-7	.	CASSPGQGFNEQYF	TGTGCCAGCAGCCCTGGACAGGGTTTCAACGAGCAGTACTTC
TRBD1	TRBV5-1	TRBJ1-1	.	CASSLIPGQGPLVEAFF	TGCGCCAGCAGCTTGATACCGGGACAGGGCCCCTTGGTTGAAGCTTTCTTT
TRBD2	TRBV2	TRBJ2-5	.	CASRGLAGTTQYF	TGTGCCAGTCGGGGACTAGCGGGGACGACCCAGTACTTC
.	TRBV19	TRBJ2-5	.	CASSIVQQETQYF	TGTGCCAGTAGTATCGTACAGCAAGAGACCCAGTACTTC
TRBD1	TRBV10-3	TRBJ2-7	.	CAIMRDRGRTAYEQYF	TGTGCCATCATGCGGGACAGGGGGCGTACCGCCTACGAGCAGTACTTC
TRBD2	TRBV5-8	TRBJ2-1	.	CASRLAGLAGGISYNEQFF	TGTGCCAGCAGACTGGCGGGTCTAGCGGGGGGTATTTCCTACAATGAGCAGTTCTTC
.	TRBV19	TRBJ1-1	.	CASSIVLRALENTEAFF	TGTGCCAGTAGTATAGTTCTCAGGGCGCTAGAAAACACTGAAGCTTTCTTT
TRBD1	TRBV5-1	TRBJ2-6	few	CASSRGQSGANVLTF	TGCGCCAGCAGCCGGGGACAGTCTGGGGCCAACGTCCTGACTTTC
.	TRBV6-5	TRBJ2-5	once	CASSSSLQVETQYF	TGTGCCAGCAGCTCATCCCTACAGGTCGAGACCCAGTACTTC